These 6 T cell receptor beta chains share one sample of origin, sequenced in a study of shared clonotypes between healthy human individuals. Some clones are missing from TCRdb's copy, which holds only in-frame ones; the method was immunoSEQ multiplex PCR. The sample yields roughly 1.5 million clones, under 99% seen once. Sequences were obtained from naive CD4+ T cells sorted from blood. Subset defined: CD45RA+ positively selected. These receptors originate from a man aged 25 to 45 in good health.

The chain uses TRBV5-1 and TRBJ2-1; D is possibly TRBD1 (6 bases). This CDR3 is built from 14 residues. The germline V gene encodes CDR1 SGHRS and CDR2 YFSETQ. V was cut by 0 bases and J by 6 bases, with 10 bases left in between. This CDR3 reads CASSLVGTFNEQFF. CDR3 bases: TGCGCCAGCAGCTTGGTAGGGACATTCAATGAGCAGTTCTTC. The full variable domain, completed using reference TRBV5-1 and TRBJ2-1, is KAGVTQTPRYLIKTRGQQVTLSCSPISGHRSVSWYQQTPGQGLQFLFEYFSETQRNKGNFPGRFSGRQFSNSRSEMNVSTLELGDSALYLCASSLVGTFNEQFFGPGTRLTVL.

The chain uses TRBV4-3 and TRBJ2-2; 10 bases match TRBD1. This CDR3 region has 18 residues. The V segment lost 3 bases and the J segment 3 bases; nucleotides outside the gene matches: 10. The germline V gene encodes CDR1 LGHNA and CDR2 YSLEER. The DNA of the CDR3 is TGCGCCAGCAGCCATGGGACAGGGGATTTTAGCGACACCGGGGAGCTGTTTTTT. Its protein product is CASSHGTGDFSDTGELFF.

This chain uses TRBV5-1 with TRBJ1-4; D might be TRBD1 (5 bases). The length of the CDR3 is 15 residues. With 0 bases removed from V and 4 bases from J, the gap between germline ends came to 10 bases. CDR1 and CDR2 (germline): SGHRS, YFSETQ. This CDR3 is CASSLDYRYNEKLFF. CDR3 bases: TGCGCCAGCAGCTTGGATTACAGGTATAATGAAAAACTGTTTTTT.

The chain recombines TRBV7-2 with TRBJ2-3; 12 bases agree with TRBD1. Germline CDR1 and CDR2: SGHTA and FQGNSA. CDR3 size: 15 residues. V trimming: 4 bases; J trimming: 7 bases; junction bases outside the gene matches: 6. Written as DNA, the CDR3 is TGTGCCAGCAGCTCATCCGGGACAGGGGGCTATACGCAGTATTTT. This codes for CASSSSGTGGYTQYF.

This clone has just one count. CDR3 loop: CASSLEVLPYNTDTQYF. As DNA, the CDR3 is TGCGCCAGCAGCTTGGAGGTTTTGCCTTATAATACAGATACGCAGTATTTT. This chain uses TRBV5-1 with TRBJ2-3; no definite D call. The germline V gene has CDR1 SGHRS and CDR2 YFSETQ. V shed 0 bases and J shed 3 bases, with 17 bases lying between them. This CDR3 region has 17 residues.

This sequence joins TRBV6-5 and TRBJ2-7; D possibly matches TRBD1 or TRBD2 (5 bases each). The V gene's germline CDR1 is MNHEY and CDR2 SVGAGI. The length of the CDR3 is 15 residues. The V gene lost 2 bases and the J gene lost 2 bases, with 13 bases spanning the gap. The CDR3 loop is CASSYRGSPTYEQYF. As DNA, the CDR3 is TGTGCCAGCAGTTACCGGGGCTCGCCCACCTACGAGCAGTACTTC.